This entry concerns a single TCR beta chain. Produced via immunoSEQ multiplex PCR; TCRdb's table is partial and in-frame only. The sample contains some 120,000 clones, 70% to 90% of which appear only once. This CDR3 spans 15 amino acids. Trimming shortened V by 0 bases and J by 2 bases, and 11 bases separated the two germline ends. Germline CDR1 reads LGHNT; CDR2 reads FRNRAP. The data derive from a study of blood T cell repertoires in COVID-19. At the level of the study: From T cells, B-cell-depleted T cells, or PBMCs came the material, which was cDNA or gDNA.

V usage is TRBV12-5 and J usage is TRBJ2-7, with D perhaps matching TRBD1 (5 bases). The sequence was obtained from a human donor in a cohort sampled during active COVID-19. Sequencing input: peripheral blood. The CDR3 spells CASGLVPDRAYEQYF. The CDR3 nucleotides read TGTGCTAGTGGTTTGGTACCTGACAGAGCCTACGAGCAGTACTTC. Together with reference TRBV12-5 and TRBJ2-7, the CDR3 gives the full variable domain: DARVTQTPRHKVTEMGQEVTMRCQPILGHNTVFWYRQTMMQGLELLAYFRNRAPLDDSGMPKDRFSAEMPDATLATLKIQPSEPRDSAVYFCASGLVPDRAYEQYFGPGTRLTVT.